One and the same sample provided the 22 T cell receptor beta chains below, sequenced in a study of T cell responses to AZD1222 COVID-19 vaccine. The method was immunoSEQ multiplex PCR; TCRdb's version includes in-frame clones alone and lacks a portion of them. Of 100,000 to 150,000 clones in the sample, 70% to 90% were seen once. The sample was peripheral blood, taken on day 0 of AZD1222 vaccination. These receptors all stem from an adult in good health.

In the case of this clone: This specimen includes other DNA sequences encoding the same CDR3. The gene calls are TRBV7-9 and TRBJ1-5, with D unresolved. CDR3 length: 14 amino acids. Germline V gene data show CDR1 as SEHNR and CDR2 as FQNEAQ (reference sequence). V was shortened by 1 base and J by 4 bases, with 8 bases between the two germline ends. DNA of the CDR3: TGTGCCAGCAGCTTAGTGTCAGATAATCAGCCCCAGCATTTT. This sequence encodes CASSLVSDNQPQHF. The whole variable domain, remainder taken from reference TRBV7-9 and TRBJ1-5, is DTGVSQNPRHKITKRGQNVTFRCDPISEHNRLYWYRQTLGQGPEFLTYFQNEAQLEKSRLLSDRFSAERPKGSFSTLEIQRTEQGDSAMYLCASSLVSDNQPQHFGDGTRLSIL.

This clone appeared once. The chain couples TRBV10-2 to TRBJ2-3; the match to TRBD2 covers 7 bases. Germline values: CDR1 WSHSY, CDR2 SAAADI. This CDR3 comprises 15 residues. J gave up 2 bases and V 4 bases, and 6 bases lay outside the gene matches. The CDR3 protein is CASSGGTKYTDTQYF. CDR3 DNA: TGCGCCAGCAGTGGCGGGACTAAATACACAGATACGCAGTATTTT.

This clone turned up a few times. V and J are TRBV11-3 and TRBJ2-1; possibly TRBD2 for D (5 bases). The CDR3 has 15 amino acids. V lost 2 bases to trimming and J lost 10 bases, with 18 bases between them. In germline, CDR1 is SGHNT, CDR2 YENEEA. This chain's CDR3 is CASSLMVGSNTEQFF. CDR3 nucleotides: TGTGCCAGCAGCTTAATGGTAGGGAGCAATACAGAGCAGTTCTTC.

The V gene is TRBV4-2, the J gene TRBJ2-3; 10 positions agree with TRBD2. The V and J ends lost 2 bases and 3 bases, in that order; junction bases with no gene match: 11. CDR1 LGHNA and CDR2 YNFKEQ come from the germline V gene. The CDR3 consists of 18 residues. The CDR3 reads CASSQRPASGGGTDTQYF. The CDR3 bases are TGTGCCAGCAGCCAACGCCCAGCTAGCGGGGGAGGGACAGATACGCAGTATTTT.

The V gene is TRBV18, the J gene TRBJ1-1, with 8 bases fitting TRBD1. This CDR3 is built from 15 residues. V lost 3 bases to trimming and J lost 3 bases; unmatched junction nucleotides: 6. Germline lookup yields CDR1 KGHSH and CDR2 LQKENI. The CDR3 sequence is CASSPRTGPDTEAFF. CDR3 DNA: TGTGCCAGCTCACCCAGGACAGGGCCCGACACTGAAGCTTTCTTT.

The V call is TRBV4-2, the J call TRBJ1-4; 7 bases agree with TRBD1. V shed 1 base and J 8 bases; nucleotides not matched to a gene: 7. The CDR3 is made up of 15 amino acids. CDR1 and CDR2 from the germline V gene are LGHNA and YNFKEQ. The CDR3 region has the DNA TGTGCCAGCAGCCAAGGCGCCCAGGGGGGAGAAAAACTGTTTTTT. Its translation is CASSQGAQGGEKLFF.

This chain links TRBV19 with TRBJ1-4; no reliable D call. The V and J ends lost 7 bases and 2 bases respectively, with 17 bases between them. The CDR3 totals 16 residues. Germline V gives CDR1 LNHDA, CDR2 SQIVND (reference sequence). The CDR3 region is CASNSATKATNEKLFF. The CDR3 bases are TGTGCCAGTAACAGTGCCACCAAGGCGACTAATGAAAAACTGTTTTTT.

The V call is TRBV28, the J call TRBJ2-5, with D uncertain. Trimming shortened V by 6 bases and J by 1 base, and 9 bases separated the two germline ends. The CDR3 runs 13 residues. From germline, CDR1 is MDHEN and CDR2 SYDVKM. This CDR3 reads CASSDGFQETQYF. CDR3 nucleotide sequence: TGTGCCAGCAGCGACGGATTCCAAGAGACCCAGTACTTC.

The chain uses TRBV24-1 and TRBJ1-4, with TRBD1 matching over 8 bases. Unmatched junction bases numbered 4, after V lost 3 bases and J lost 8 bases. CDR3 length: 14 residues. Germline assignment: CDR1 KGHDR and CDR2 SFDVKD. The CDR3 region is CATSDTGGEEKLFF. The CDR3 nucleotides are TGTGCCACCAGTGATACAGGGGGTGAAGAAAAACTGTTTTTT.

As regards this clone: Other nucleotide sequences in the sample specify the same CDR3. V usage is TRBV28 and J usage is TRBJ2-5; D may correspond to TRBD1 or TRBD2 (5 bases each). Trimming took off 8 bases at V and 3 bases at J, with 10 bases between the two ends. The germline CDR1 and CDR2 sequences are MDHEN and SYDVKM. The CDR3 is 12 residues long. The CDR3 reads CASRDPEETQYF. The CDR3 nucleotides read TGTGCCAGCCGGGACCCAGAAGAGACCCAGTACTTC.

The CDR3 is CASSYRAGTKNIQYF. The DNA of the CDR3 is TGTGCCAGCAGTTACAGGGCTGGAACCAAAAACATTCAGTACTTC. The rearrangement uses TRBV6-5 and TRBJ2-4; D not certain. CDR1 is MNHEY, CDR2 SVGAGI, per germline. Trimming pared 2 bases from V and 2 bases from J, leaving 10 bases between. The CDR3 consists of 15 residues.

The table lists this clone with a count of one. The genes are TRBV7-9 and TRBJ2-7; D is possibly TRBD2 (6 bases). Germline values: CDR1 SEHNR, CDR2 FQNEAQ (reference sequence). This CDR3 has 15 residues. The ends were cut back, 8 bases at V and 1 base at J, with 18 bases in the middle. The CDR3 loop reads CASPPSGAGSYEQYF. DNA for the CDR3: TGTGCCAGCCCACCATCGGGAGCGGGTTCCTACGAGCAGTACTTC.

The rearrangement joins TRBV20-1 to TRBJ1-2, with no clear D. Trimming pared 2 bases from V and 5 bases from J, leaving 6 bases between. The germline CDR1 and CDR2 sequences are DFQATT and SNEGSKA (reference sequence). The CDR3 consists of 11 residues. This chain's CDR3 is CSARPNYGYTF. CDR3 nucleotide sequence: TGCAGTGCTAGACCAAATTATGGCTACACCTTC.

V is TRBV28 and J is TRBJ2-7; the D call may be TRBD1 or TRBD2 (6 bases each). The germline CDR1 and CDR2 sequences are MDHEN and SYDVKM. The CDR3 extends over 13 amino acids. Trimming pared 11 bases from V and 2 bases from J, leaving 16 bases between. This CDR3 is CAGGHPSTYEQYF. Here the CDR3 DNA reads TGTGCCGGGGGGCACCCATCGACCTACGAGCAGTACTTC. The full variable domain, with the rest looked up from reference TRBV28 and TRBJ2-7, is DVKVTQSSRYLVKRTGEKVFLECVQDMDHENMFWYRQDPGLGLRLIYFSYDVKMKEKGDIPEGYSVSREKKERFSLILESASTNQTSMYLCAGGHPSTYEQYFGPGTRLTVT.

The chain recombines TRBV27 with TRBJ2-3, with D unresolved. Trimming pared 7 bases from V and 2 bases from J, leaving 16 bases between. Germline values: CDR1 MNHEY, CDR2 SMNVEV (reference sequence). The CDR3 covers 15 residues. CDR3 in amino acids: CASTLAGQPTDTQYF. CDR3 nucleotides: TGTGCCAGCACTCTGGCTGGTCAGCCCACAGATACGCAGTATTTT.

This clone is a singleton in its sample. J is TRBJ2-1 and V is TRBV28; 7 bases line up with TRBD1. CDR1 is MDHEN, CDR2 SYDVKM, per germline. The CDR3 is made up of 11 amino acids. V lost 6 bases to trimming and J lost 10 bases; unmatched junction nucleotides: 3. CDR3 nucleotide sequence: TGTGCCAGCAGAGGGGGCAACGAGCAGTTCTTC. This sequence encodes CASRGGNEQFF.

This clone came up once. This sequence joins TRBV20-1 and TRBJ2-1; D gene ambiguous. Germline V lookup: CDR1 DFQATT, CDR2 SNEGSKA (reference sequence). CDR3 length: 11 residues. V dropped 3 bases and J dropped 10 bases, with 10 bases sitting between them. As DNA, the CDR3 is TGCAGTGCTAGCGTGGAATTCGAGCAGTTCTTC. Amino acid sequence: CSASVEFEQFF.

The chain links TRBV3-1 (or the pseudogene TRBV3-2) to TRBJ2-3, with D possibly TRBD2 on 6 matching bases. V was pared by 4 bases and J by 0 bases, with 11 bases between. This CDR3 comprises 15 residues. Germline CDR1 LGHDT, CDR2 YNNKEL (reference sequence). CDR3 bases: TGTGCCAGCAGCCCCCTGGGGACTAGCACAGATACGCAGTATTTT. It codes for CASSPLGTSTDTQYF.

V gene TRBV24-1 combines with J gene TRBJ2-1; D not certain. The CDR3 is 14 residues long. Germline V CDR1 and CDR2: KGHDR, SFDVKD. With 1 base removed from V and 10 bases from J, the gap between germline ends came to 13 bases. CDR3 DNA sequence: TGTGCCACCAGTGATTTTCTCGAAGGAACGGAGCAGTTCTTC. Translating it yields CATSDFLEGTEQFF.

This clone was detected only once. The J gene is TRBJ2-1, the V gene TRBV5-1, with D tentatively TRBD1 (5 bases). The CDR3 runs 12 residues. V was shortened by 2 bases and J by 9 bases, with 9 bases between the two germline ends. CDR1 is SGHRS and CDR2 is YFSETQ in the germline V gene. In DNA form, the CDR3 reads TGCGCCAGCAGCTTAGGGGTGTTTGAGCAGTTCTTC. This codes for CASSLGVFEQFF.

J is TRBJ1-5 and V is TRBV19, with D unclear. The CDR3 is made up of 14 amino acids. In germline, CDR1 is LNHDA, CDR2 SQIVND (reference sequence). V was trimmed by 4 bases and J by 3 bases, leaving 10 bases between them. The CDR3: CASSKVGDNQPQHF. DNA for the CDR3: TGTGCCAGTAGTAAGGTGGGTGACAATCAGCCCCAGCATTTT.

This clone was detected once. The chain has TRBV7-6 and TRBJ2-7, with TRBD2 identical over 7 bases. V was pared by 5 bases and J by 6 bases, with 13 bases of the junction left unmatched. The CDR3 covers 15 residues. Looked up from germline, CDR1 is SGHVS and CDR2 is FNYEAQ. CDR3 protein: CASSPEAGPSGEQYF. The CDR3 DNA reads TGTGCCAGCAGCCCTGAAGCGGGGCCCTCCGGCGAGCAGTACTTC.